Below, 21 T cell receptor beta chains from the same sample are listed, as sequenced in a study of beta chain features in type 1 diabetes. What was sequenced were expressed TCRB transcripts, since all of the isolated RNA had been reverse transcribed. Using immunoSEQ multiplex PCR, the repertoire was profiled, and TCRdb retains in-frame clones only, with some absent. The sample lists almost 350,000 clones, around 20% seen once, with approximately 0.046% in the top ten. Sequencing was done on a sample of naive CD4+ T cells from blood. The receptors were gathered from a woman aged 18-35 years in good health.

This clone was seen a few times. The V call is TRBV11-2, the J call TRBJ2-2; D perhaps matches TRBD2 (6 bases). This CDR3 is 15 amino acids long. Deletions cut 4 bases from V and 6 bases from J, with 15 bases between. CDR1 is SGHAT, CDR2 FQNNGV, per germline. Here the CDR3 reads CASSSIRDLPGELFF. CDR3 nucleotides: TGTGCCAGCAGCTCCATCCGGGACTTACCCGGGGAGCTGTTTTTT.

This clone was seen more than once but under ten times. In DNA form, the CDR3 reads TGTGCCAGCGCGGGCAGTACCTGGGAGACCCAGTACTTC. This sequence encodes CASAGSTWETQYF. This chain connects TRBV2 to TRBJ2-5; D possibly corresponds to TRBD2 (5 bases). V was shortened by 8 bases and J by 5 bases, with 15 bases between the two germline ends. CDR3 length: 13 amino acids. The germline V gene encodes CDR1 SNHLY and CDR2 FYNNEI.

The rearrangement links TRBV7-2 to TRBJ2-7; 8 bases line up with TRBD1. The CDR3 is 14 residues long. The junction had 2 bases not matched to a gene; V was cut back by 3 bases and J by 1 base. From germline, CDR1 is SGHTA and CDR2 FQGNSA. CDR3 nucleotides: TGTGCCAGCAGCTTTGGGACAGGTTCCTACGAGCAGTACTTC. Protein sequence: CASSFGTGSYEQYF.

This clone has just a few counts. The genes are TRBV9 and TRBJ2-1; D perhaps matches TRBD2 (5 bases). CDR1 and CDR2 (germline): SGDLS, YYNGEE. The V and J ends lost 0 bases and 3 bases respectively, with 10 bases between them. The CDR3 is made up of 15 amino acids. CDR3 DNA: TGTGCCAGCAGCGTAGAGTGGGAGCACTACAATGAGCAGTTCTTC. It yields the protein CASSVEWEHYNEQFF. Combining the CDR3 with reference TRBV9 and TRBJ2-1 gives the whole variable domain DSGVTQTPKHLITATGQRVTLRCSPRSGDLSVYWYQQSLDQGLQFLIQYYNGEERAKGNILERFSAQQFPDLHSELNLSSLELGDSALYFCASSVEWEHYNEQFFGPGTRLTVL.

This clone appeared a few times. The chain carries TRBV23-1 and TRBJ1-5; possibly TRBD1 for D (6 bases). TRBV23-1 is an ORF, and what it does is uncertain. The CDR3 has 13 residues. Trimming left V 4 bases short and J 9 bases short, with 13 bases between. CDR3 nucleotide sequence: TGCGCCAGCAGTCGCAACAGGGATCGGCCCCAGCATTTT. Its protein product is CASSRNRDRPQHF.

The chain is built from TRBV5-8 and TRBJ2-3, with 7 positions matching TRBD1. CDR3 length equals 17 residues. CDR1 SGHTS and CDR2 YDEGEE come from the germline V gene. With V trimmed by 4 bases and J by 5 bases, 16 bases remained unmatched. For the CDR3, the DNA is TGTGCCAGCAGCCTCCTGACAGGGTGGTCGGGTGGAGATACGCAGTATTTT. This encodes CASSLLTGWSGGDTQYF.

This clone was seen only a few times. The J gene is TRBJ2-3, the V gene TRBV9, with a possible D match to TRBD2 (6 bases). Germline CDR1 reads SGDLS; CDR2 reads YYNGEE. This CDR3 has 14 residues. The ends were cut back, 3 bases at V and 1 base at J, with 9 bases in the middle. This chain's CDR3 is CASSAGVGTDTQYF. CDR3 DNA: TGTGCCAGCAGCGCGGGGGTCGGCACAGATACGCAGTATTTT.

V usage is TRBV7-2 and J usage is TRBJ1-5, with D unresolved. The V end lost 1 base, the J end lost 7 bases, and 8 bases lay between the germline ends. CDR1 SGHTA and CDR2 FQGNSA come from the germline V gene. This CDR3 region has 13 residues. CDR3 loop: CASSLDSRQPQHF. The CDR3 DNA sequence: TGTGCCAGCAGCTTAGATTCCCGGCAGCCCCAGCATTTT.

CDR3 in amino acids: CASSLGGQRNEKLFF. The CDR3 DNA reads TGCGCCAGCAGCTTGGGAGGGCAACGTAATGAAAAACTGTTTTTT. This chain uses TRBV5-1 with TRBJ1-4; D is unclear. Germline CDR1 reads SGHRS; CDR2 reads YFSETQ. With 0 bases removed from V and 4 bases from J, the gap between germline ends came to 10 bases. This CDR3 is 15 amino acids long.

The sample holds a few counts of this clone. The J gene is TRBJ1-1, the V gene TRBV4-3; D is unresolved. The V gene's germline CDR1 is LGHNA and CDR2 YSLEER. V lost 2 bases to trimming and J lost 5 bases, with 15 bases between them. The CDR3 loop spans 15 amino acids. The CDR3 nucleotides are TGCGCCAGCAGCCAAAATCTACCTCTAGTTACTGAAGCTTTCTTT. Amino acids: CASSQNLPLVTEAFF.

The chain recombines TRBV9 with TRBJ1-1; TRBD1 matches at 7 bases. CDR3 size: 18 residues. Per the germline V gene, CDR1 is SGDLS and CDR2 is YYNGEE. J lost 0 bases, V lost 3 bases, and 14 bases had no gene match. This CDR3 is CASSAQGGQPLVNTEAFF. DNA of the CDR3: TGTGCCAGCAGCGCTCAAGGGGGACAGCCCCTTGTGAACACTGAAGCTTTCTTT.

This clone was counted between two and nine times. J is TRBJ2-3 and V is TRBV2, with 13 bases matching TRBD2. Looked up from germline, CDR1 is SNHLY and CDR2 is FYNNEI. The V and J ends lost 6 bases and 4 bases, in that order; junction bases with no gene match: 4. This CDR3 spans 15 amino acids. As DNA, the CDR3 is TGTGCCAGCAGGTCGACTAGCGGGAGGCCAGATACGCAGTATTTT. It is translated as CASRSTSGRPDTQYF.

The chain employs TRBV6-1 and TRBJ2-7; 8 nucleotides agree with TRBD1. The germline gives CDR1 MNHNS, CDR2 SASEGT. Trimming at V came to 5 bases and at J to 2 bases, leaving 8 bases not matched to a gene. The CDR3 runs 15 residues. CDR3: CASSSRQGTPYEQYF. For the CDR3, the DNA is TGTGCCAGCAGTTCGAGACAGGGGACCCCCTACGAGCAGTACTTC.

J is TRBJ1-1 and V is TRBV5-1; D unclear. The CDR3 contains 13 residues. Germline CDR1 SGHRS, CDR2 YFSETQ. Trimming pared 5 bases from V and 3 bases from J, leaving 11 bases between. DNA of the CDR3: TGCGCCAGCAGGGAGGAGAAGGACACTGAAGCTTTCTTT. The encoded protein is CASREEKDTEAFF.

This clone was seen only a few times. The rearrangement uses TRBV23-1 and TRBJ2-1; D is unresolved. TRBV23-1 counts as an open reading frame of uncertain function. This CDR3 region has 16 residues. Between the trimmed V and J ends, which lost 1 base and 4 bases, there was a span of 14 bases. The CDR3, as DNA: TGCGCCAGCAGTCAATTAGCAAAGGTTAATTACAATGAGCAGTTCTTC. Translated, it gives CASSQLAKVNYNEQFF.

Only a few counts were recorded for this clone. The rearrangement links TRBV30 to TRBJ1-4; no firm D call. This CDR3 has 16 residues. The germline V gene encodes CDR1 GTSNPN and CDR2 SVGIG (reference sequence). V shed 2 bases and J shed 5 bases, with 18 bases lying between them. CDR3 protein: CAWSPPSGGGNEKLFF. DNA for the CDR3: TGTGCCTGGAGTCCTCCCAGCGGAGGCGGGAATGAAAAACTGTTTTTT.

The DNA of the CDR3 is TGTGCCGCGACTCGGGGGGGGACTGAAGCTTTCTTT. Translating it yields CAATRGGTEAFF. The chain combines TRBV30 with TRBJ1-1, with D possibly matching TRBD1 (5 bases). The CDR3 covers 12 residues. CDR1 is GTSNPN and CDR2 is SVGIG in the germline V gene (reference sequence). V was shortened by 8 bases and J by 5 bases, with 15 bases between the two germline ends.

This clone was detected only a few times. V and J are TRBV19 and TRBJ2-4; no reliable D call. From germline, CDR1 is LNHDA and CDR2 SQIVND (reference sequence). This CDR3 is built from 14 residues. Trimming pared 6 bases from V and 0 bases from J, leaving 9 bases between. The CDR3 reads CASRLSLAKNIQYF. CDR3 bases: TGTGCCAGTAGACTATCACTAGCCAAAAACATTCAGTACTTC.

This clone turned up a few times. The J gene is TRBJ1-6, the V gene TRBV6-4; maybe TRBD1 (6 bases). Germline lookup yields CDR1 MRHNA and CDR2 SNTAGT. The CDR3 spans 14 residues. Trimming removed 6 bases at V and 10 bases at J, with 16 bases between. Here the CDR3 DNA reads TGTGCCAGCAGCCGGGACACGGAACGGTCACCCCTCCACTTT. Amino acids: CASSRDTERSPLHF.

This clone has more than one count but fewer than ten. The chain couples TRBV4-1 to TRBJ2-1; TRBD2 might be the D (6 bases). Germline-derived CDR1 and CDR2 are MGHRA and YSYEKL. The CDR3 has 17 residues. V lost 1 base and J lost 2, with 15 bases in between. CDR3 DNA: TGCGCCAGCAGCCAAGTCGTCATTAGCGGAGCCTACAATGAGCAGTTCTTC. Translated: CASSQVVISGAYNEQFF.

This clone was found a few times. The CDR3 loop is CASSLDRRGHTGELFF. The CDR3 DNA follows: TGTGCCAGCAGCTTAGATCGCAGGGGTCACACCGGGGAGCTGTTTTTT. The chain is built from TRBV11-3 and TRBJ2-2; tentatively, D is TRBD1 (6 bases). CDR3 length: 16 amino acids. Trimming cost V 0 bases and J 3 bases, with 11 bases left between them. Germline V CDR1 and CDR2: SGHNT, YENEEA. Full variable domain (outside the CDR3, taken from reference TRBV11-3 and TRBJ2-2): EAGVVQSPRYKIIEKKQPVAFWCNPISGHNTLYWYLQNLGQGPELLIRYENEEAVDDSQLPKDRFSAERLKGVDSTLKIQPAELGDSAVYLCASSLDRRGHTGELFFGEGSRLTVL.